This is a list of T cell receptor beta chains from one sample in a study of T cell responses to AZD1222 COVID-19 vaccine. The table came from immunoSEQ multiplex PCR; TCRdb's copy has only in-frame clones and leaves some out. Of some 150,000 clones listed, approximately 90% are singletons. Sequencing was performed on peripheral blood, taken 28 days after the second AZD1222 dose. Receptors were obtained from an adult who received the AZD1222 COVID-19 vaccine. Each CDR3 is given with its conserved first and last residue.

V gene,J gene,CDR3 protein
TRBV5-4,TRBJ2-5,CASSLRGRETQYF
TRBV2,TRBJ2-1,CASSGLGGEQFF
TRBV6-5,TRBJ1-1,CASSRQMNTEAFF
TRBV4-3,TRBJ2-3,CASSQFTSGSTDTQYF
TRBV11-2,TRBJ1-2,CASSLGVVNGYTF
TRBV10-1,TRBJ2-7,CASSESGTSYEQYF
TRBV5-1,TRBJ2-3,CASRPLTGAGGTDTQYF
TRBV7-3,TRBJ1-3,CASSAQPGNTIYF
TRBV5-1,TRBJ2-7,CASFEGLAREQYF
TRBV3-1/TRBV3-2,TRBJ2-7,CASSLAGTGGKSGQYF